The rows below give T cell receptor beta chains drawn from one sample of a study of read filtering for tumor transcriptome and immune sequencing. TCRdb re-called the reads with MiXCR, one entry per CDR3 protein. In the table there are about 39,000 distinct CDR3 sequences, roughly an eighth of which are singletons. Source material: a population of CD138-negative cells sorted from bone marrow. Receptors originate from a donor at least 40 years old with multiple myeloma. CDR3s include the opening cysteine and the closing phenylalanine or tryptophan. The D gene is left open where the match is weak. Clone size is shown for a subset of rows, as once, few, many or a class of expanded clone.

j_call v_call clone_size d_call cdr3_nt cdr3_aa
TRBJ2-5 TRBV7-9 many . TGTGCCAGCAGCTTAACGGCAGTTCAAGAGACCCAGTACTTC CASSLTAVQETQYF
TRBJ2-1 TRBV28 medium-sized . TGTGCCAGCAGTTCGGCTAGGAGAAGTAATGAGCAGTTCTTC CASSSARRSNEQFF
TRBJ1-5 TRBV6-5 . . TGTGCCAGCAGTTTAACTTCTATGGGGAGCAATCAGCCCCAGCATTTT CASSLTSMGSNQPQHF
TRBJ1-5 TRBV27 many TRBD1 TGTGCCAGCAGTTTTGCCACAGGGGGCAATCAGCCCCAGCATTTT CASSFATGGNQPQHF
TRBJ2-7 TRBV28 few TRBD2 TGTGCCAGCAGTTTATTCCTACTGCGTCGGCGGGAGAGCTCCTACGAGCAGTACTTC CASSLFLLRRRESSYEQYF
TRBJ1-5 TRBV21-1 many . TGTGCCAGCAGCCCGTTGGGGTCAGATAGCAATCAGCCCCAGCATTTT CASSPLGSDSNQPQHF
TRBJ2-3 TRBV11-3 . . TGTGCCAGCAGCTTAGACTCCCTCGGCACAGATACGCGGTATTTT CASSLDSLGTDTRYF
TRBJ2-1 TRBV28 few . TGTGCCAGCAGTCTACCCCACCGTGAGCAGTTCTTC CASSLPHREQFF
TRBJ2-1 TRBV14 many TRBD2 TGTGCCAGCAGCCAACCCCGGACTAGCGGGTACAATGAGCAGTTCTTC CASSQPRTSGYNEQFF
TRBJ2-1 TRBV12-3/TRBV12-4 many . TGTGCCAGCAGTACTCAGGGGAGGGGTAACAATGAGCAGTTCTTC CASSTQGRGNNEQFF
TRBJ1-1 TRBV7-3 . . TGTGCCAGCAGCATCCGGGTCCAATTTGAAGCTTTCTTT CASSIRVQFEAFF
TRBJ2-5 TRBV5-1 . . TGCGCCAGCAGCCTCGGGGAAGAGACCCAGTACTTC CASSLGEETQYF
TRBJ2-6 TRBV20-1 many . TGCAGTGCTCTAGGGCTTCCTGGGGCCAACGTCCTGACTTTC CSALGLPGANVLTF
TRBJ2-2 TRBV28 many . TGTGCCATCCTTGATAACACCGGGGAGCTGTTTTTT CAILDNTGELFF
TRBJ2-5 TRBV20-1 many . TGCAGTGCAACGTCGTACCAAGAGACCCAGTACTTC CSATSYQETQYF
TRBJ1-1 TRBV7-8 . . TGTGCCAGCAGCTCCCACCGGAACACTGAAGCTTTCTTT CASSSHRNTEAFF
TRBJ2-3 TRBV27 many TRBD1 TGTGCCAGCAAAACCAGGGGGCGCACAGATACGCAGTATTTT CASKTRGRTDTQYF
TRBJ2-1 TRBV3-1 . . TGTGCCAGCAGCTTCAGCGATGAGCAGTTCTTC CASSFSDEQFF
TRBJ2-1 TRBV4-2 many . TGTGCCAGCAGCCAAGGAAGTGGGAGCTCCTACAATGAGCAGTTCTTC CASSQGSGSSYNEQFF
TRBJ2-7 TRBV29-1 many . TGCAGCGTTGTCCGGGACTTCTCCTACGAGCAGTACTTC CSVVRDFSYEQYF
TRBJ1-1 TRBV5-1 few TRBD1 TGCGCCAGCAGCCCGACAACGACAGGGACGAACACTGAAGCTTTCTTT CASSPTTTGTNTEAFF
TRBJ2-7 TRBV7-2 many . TGTGCCAGCAGCTTAGGGGCCAGGTCCTACGAGCAGTACTTC CASSLGARSYEQYF
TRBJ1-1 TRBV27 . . TGTGCCAGCAGACTGGACAGACTGAACACTGAAGCTCTCTTT CASRLDRLNTEALF
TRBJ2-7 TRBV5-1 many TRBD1 TGCGCCAGCAGGCCCGGGACAGGGTCCTACGAGCAGTACTTC CASRPGTGSYEQYF
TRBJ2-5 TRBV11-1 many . TGTGCCAGCAGCTCGGACACTTACCAAGAGACCCAGTACTTC CASSSDTYQETQYF
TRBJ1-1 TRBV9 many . TGTGCCAGCAGCCCCCCTGGCCGGGATGAAGCTTTCTTT CASSPPGRDEAFF
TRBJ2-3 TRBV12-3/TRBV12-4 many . TGTGCCAGCAGCCCCCTTGTTGGAGATACGCAGTATTTT CASSPLVGDTQYF
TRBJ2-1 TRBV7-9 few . TGTGCCAGCAGAAGCTCCGGGGCAGGGATTCGAAATGGGCAGTTCTTC CASRSSGAGIRNGQFF
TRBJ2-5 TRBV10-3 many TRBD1 TGTGCCATCAGCTCCTACCCCGGGACAGGGGAAGAGACCCAGTACTTC CAISSYPGTGEETQYF
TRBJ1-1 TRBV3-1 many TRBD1 TGTGCCAGCAGCCAAGGAGGGACAGCCCTCACTGAAGCTTTCTTT CASSQGGTALTEAFF
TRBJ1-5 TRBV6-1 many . TGTGCCAGCAGTGACTTAGGGGGAAATCAGCCCCAGCATTTT CASSDLGGNQPQHF
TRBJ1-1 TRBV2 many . TGTGCCAGCAGTGTAGTCAGGGAAACTGAAGCTTTCTTT CASSVVRETEAFF
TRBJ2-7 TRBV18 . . TGTGCCAGCTCACCCGACACCCCGAGCCCCTACGAGCGGTACTTC CASSPDTPSPYERYF
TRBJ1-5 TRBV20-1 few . TGCAGTGCTACAGCCCTTAGCAATCAGCCCCAGCATTTT CSATALSNQPQHF
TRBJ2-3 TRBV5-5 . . TGTGCCAGCAGCTTGAATCAGGGAAGCACAGATACGCAGTATTTT CASSLNQGSTDTQYF
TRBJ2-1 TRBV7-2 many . TGTGCCAGCAGCTTAGCCGCCGGACGGTCCAATGAGCAGTTCTTC CASSLAAGRSNEQFF
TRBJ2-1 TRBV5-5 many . TGTGCCAGCAGCTTGATCTTAGCGAACAATGAGCAGTTCTTC CASSLILANNEQFF
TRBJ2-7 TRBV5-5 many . TGTGCCAGCAGCTCCGGGTTCTATCTCGAGCAGTACTTC CASSSGFYLEQYF
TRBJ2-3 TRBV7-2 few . TGTGCCAGCAGCTTAGATGAGTATACGCAGTATTTT CASSLDEYTQYF
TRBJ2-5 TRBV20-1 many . TGCAGTGCGAGTAGCGTCTCCCAAGAGACCCAGTACTTC CSASSVSQETQYF
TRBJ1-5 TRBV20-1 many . TGCAGTGCTAGAGTTAGTCAGCTAAATCAGCCCCAGCATTTT CSARVSQLNQPQHF
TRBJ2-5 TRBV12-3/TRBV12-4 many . TGTGCCAGCAGCTTCGGACCGGGGCTAGAGACCCAGTACTTC CASSFGPGLETQYF
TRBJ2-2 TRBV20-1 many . TGCAGTGCCTCCGGGACTTCGGGCACCGGGGAGCTGTTTTTT CSASGTSGTGELFF
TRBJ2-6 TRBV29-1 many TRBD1 TGCAGCGTTGGAATGACCGGGACAGGGGTCTCTGGGGCCAACGTCCTGACTTTC CSVGMTGTGVSGANVLTF
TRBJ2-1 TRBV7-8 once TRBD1 TGTGCCAGCGGCTTTAGAATACAGGGGAACTACAATGAGCAGCTCTTC CASGFRIQGNYNEQLF
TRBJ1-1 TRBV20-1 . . TGCAGTGTTCTAGACAGGCCGAACACTGAAGCTTACTTT CSVLDRPNTEAYF
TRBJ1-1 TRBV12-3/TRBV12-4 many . TGTGCCAGCAGCACGGATTACACTGAAGCTTTCTTT CASSTDYTEAFF
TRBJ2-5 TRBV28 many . TGTGCCAGCGGACCAGAGACCCAGTACTTC CASGPETQYF
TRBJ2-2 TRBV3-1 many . TGTGCCAGCAGACTATCGGCAGGAGTTGTCCCCGGGGAGCTGTTTTTT CASRLSAGVVPGELFF
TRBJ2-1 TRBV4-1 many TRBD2 TGCGCCAGCAGCCAAACCCCCGGGCTAGCGGGGGGGCGAAACAATGAGCAGTTCTTC CASSQTPGLAGGRNNEQFF
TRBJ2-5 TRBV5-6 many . TGTGCCAGCAGCTTGGGACAGAGACCTCGAGAGACCCAGTACTTC CASSLGQRPRETQYF
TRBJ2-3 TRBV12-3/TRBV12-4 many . TGTGCCAGCAGTTTAAGTGAAGATACGCAGTATTTT CASSLSEDTQYF
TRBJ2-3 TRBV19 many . TGTGCCAGTAGTCGGGACCCGAGTACAGATACGCAGTATTTT CASSRDPSTDTQYF
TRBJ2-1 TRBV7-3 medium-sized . TGTGCCAGCTCTAGGCATACTGAAAAGTTCTTC CASSRHTEKFF
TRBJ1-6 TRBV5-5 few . TGTGCCAGCAGCCGGGACCCCACGAGCTCCTATAATTCACCCCTCCACTTT CASSRDPTSSYNSPLHF